These 15 T cell receptor beta chains came from one sample sequenced in a study of OX40 agonist ivuxolimab in advanced cancers. The protocol was immunoSEQ multiplex PCR, while the TCRdb copy is restricted to in-frame clones and leaves out a portion. The sample records fewer than 100,000 clones, 85% to 90% being singletons. The starting material was CD4+ or CD8+ T cells sorted from blood, obtained in a trial of the OX40 agonist ivuxolimab. These TCRs come from an adult with an advanced solid tumor such as melanoma, head and neck, liver or kidney cancer.

The chain combines TRBV27 with TRBJ1-1; 9 nucleotides agree with TRBD1. This CDR3 spans 15 amino acids. CDR1 and CDR2 (germline): MNHEY, SMNVEV (reference sequence). The V segment lost 5 bases and the J segment 0 bases; nucleotides outside the gene matches: 4. The CDR3 here is CASSVGQGMNTEAFF. CDR3 coding DNA: TGTGCCAGCAGTGTAGGACAGGGGATGAACACTGAAGCTTTCTTT.

The chain joins TRBV11-3 to TRBJ2-5; TRBD1 aligns across 7 bases. Germline V lookup: CDR1 SGHNT, CDR2 YENEEA. J was trimmed by 11 bases and V by 5 bases; bases with no gene match: 14. This CDR3 is 14 amino acids long. CDR3 sequence (DNA): TGTGCCAGCAGCCCTTCGGGGACAGCCTCGGAGCAGTACTTC. Protein sequence: CASSPSGTASEQYF. Based on the CDR3 plus reference TRBV11-3 and TRBJ2-5, the full variable domain is EAGVVQSPRYKIIEKKQPVAFWCNPISGHNTLYWYLQNLGQGPELLIRYENEEAVDDSQLPKDRFSAERLKGVDSTLKIQPAELGDSAVYLCASSPSGTASEQYFGPGTRLLVL.

The V and J genes are TRBV9 and TRBJ2-1; D is unclear. The CDR3 contains 15 residues. Germline lookup yields CDR1 SGDLS and CDR2 YYNGEE. V was cut by 1 base and J by 1 base, with 9 bases left in between. In DNA, the CDR3 is TGTGCCAGCAGCGTATCTATCGCGTCCTACAATGAGCAGTTCTTC. Protein product: CASSVSIASYNEQFF.

The genes are TRBV18 and TRBJ2-7; TRBD2 matches 8 bases. The CDR3 consists of 15 residues. Germline V gives CDR1 KGHSH, CDR2 LQKENI. V lost 6 bases, J lost 6 bases, and 13 bases stayed unmatched. The CDR3 nucleotides read TGTGCCAGCTCCCCCCGGAGCGGGAGCACCCTCGAGCAGTACTTC. Translation gives CASSPRSGSTLEQYF.

The chain joins TRBV2 to TRBJ1-2; D uncertain. Germline lookup yields CDR1 SNHLY and CDR2 FYNNEI. Trimming stripped 8 bases from V and 8 bases from J, with 15 bases between. The CDR3 is 12 residues long. CDR3 amino acids: CASSAQVWGYTF. DNA for the CDR3: TGTGCCAGCTCCGCCCAGGTCTGGGGCTACACCTTC.

The genes are TRBV27 and TRBJ2-1, with TRBD1 matching over 8 bases. V lost 6 bases, J lost 6 bases, and 7 bases stayed unmatched. Germline V gives CDR1 MNHEY, CDR2 SMNVEV (reference sequence). The CDR3 sequence is 14 residues long. The CDR3 sequence is CASSSIGTGNEQFF. Here the CDR3 DNA reads TGTGCCAGCAGCTCTATTGGGACAGGCAATGAGCAGTTCTTC.

The V call is TRBV28, the J call TRBJ1-5; TRBD1 might be the D (5 bases). The CDR3 sequence is 16 residues long. Trimming took 3 bases from V and 4 from J, leaving 16 bases between them. The germline V gene has CDR1 MDHEN and CDR2 SYDVKM. Here the CDR3 DNA reads TGTGCCAGCAGTTTCGTCGCCCAAGCAGGGAATCAGCCCCAGCATTTT. Protein product: CASSFVAQAGNQPQHF.

The rearrangement links TRBV15 to TRBJ1-4; D perhaps matches TRBD1 (5 bases). V lost 3 bases to trimming and J lost 6 bases, with 20 bases between them. In germline, CDR1 is LNHNV, CDR2 YYDKDF (reference sequence). CDR3 length: 17 amino acids. In DNA, the CDR3 is TGTGCCACCAGCAGCCGGGGCGGGGGAGGCGGGTATGAAAAACTGTTTTTT. Encoded protein: CATSSRGGGGGYEKLFF.

The chain combines TRBV14 with TRBJ2-5; D perhaps matches TRBD1 (6 bases). Germline-derived CDR1 and CDR2 are SGHDN and FVKESK. CDR3 size: 16 residues. V lost 2 bases to trimming and J lost 4 bases, with 17 bases between them. CDR3 loop: CASSQWAQRGGETQYF. Here the CDR3 DNA reads TGTGCCAGCAGCCAATGGGCTCAGCGAGGGGGAGAGACCCAGTACTTC.

This clone was observed a single time. The rearrangement uses TRBV30 and TRBJ2-5; TRBD2 aligns across 7 bases. The germline V gene has CDR1 GTSNPN and CDR2 SVGIG (reference sequence). V dropped 0 bases and J dropped 1; count of bases not matched to a gene: 11. The CDR3 has 17 residues. CDR3 residues: CAWSVPGGRGGQETQYF. The CDR3 DNA follows: TGTGCCTGGAGTGTACCCGGTGGGAGGGGTGGCCAAGAGACCCAGTACTTC.

This clone was counted once. The chain employs TRBV20-1 and TRBJ2-1; D may be TRBD1 (5 bases). V gave up 4 bases and J gave up 10 bases, with 8 bases separating them. This CDR3 is 10 amino acids long. Germline V gives CDR1 DFQATT, CDR2 SNEGSKA (reference sequence). CDR3 amino acids: CSAIDREQFF. Written as DNA, the CDR3 is TGCAGTGCTATAGACAGAGAGCAGTTCTTC.

V usage is TRBV9 and J usage is TRBJ2-3; D is tentatively TRBD1 or TRBD2 (7 bases each). Trimming removed 0 bases at V and 2 bases at J, with 16 bases between. Germline-derived CDR1 and CDR2 are SGDLS and YYNGEE. CDR3 length: 17 residues. CDR3 bases: TGTGCCAGCAGCGTAGAGGGAGGGGGCAACCCCACAGATACGCAGTATTTT. This encodes CASSVEGGGNPTDTQYF.

On this clone itself: One junction end does not reproduce the germline sequence, and a read error may be involved. The chain is built from TRBV7-7 and TRBJ2-7; 7 bases agree with TRBD1. Per the germline V gene, CDR1 is SSHAT and CDR2 is FNYEAQ (reference sequence). The CDR3 spans 13 residues. The CDR3 region is CASSYGQAYEQYF. The CDR3 nucleotides are TGTGCTAGCAGCTACGGACAGGCCTACGAGCAGTACTTC.

V and J are TRBV6-6 and TRBJ2-7; D gene uncertain. The CDR3 totals 11 residues. Trimming removed 5 bases at V and 5 bases at J, with 7 bases between. CDR1 and CDR2 from the germline V gene are MNHNY and SVGAGI (reference sequence). CDR3 region: CASSAGNEQYF. The DNA for the CDR3 is TGTGCCAGCAGTGCTGGGAACGAGCAGTACTTC.

This chain joins TRBV29-1 and TRBJ2-1; 8 bases line up with TRBD1. The CDR3 totals 19 residues. Trimming took 3 bases from V and 0 from J; bases not matched to a gene: 16. Germline V gene sequence: CDR1 SQVTM, CDR2 ANQGSEA. CDR3 loop: CSVESGPGQVPSSYNEQFF. Here the CDR3 DNA reads TGCAGCGTTGAGTCCGGACCGGGACAGGTCCCGAGCTCCTACAATGAGCAGTTCTTC.